This entry is about one TCR beta chain. The sample originates from a study of blood T cell repertoires in COVID-19. Across the study: Samples representing acute and convalescent COVID-19 were sourced from the United States, Italy and Spain. From T cells, B-cell-depleted T cells, or PBMCs came the material, which was cDNA or gDNA.

Germline lookup yields CDR1 SGHAT and CDR2 FQNNGV. The CDR3 length is 15 residues. V gave up 3 bases and J gave up 7 bases; unmatched junction bases: 6. Authors' processing steps: Amplified reference gene primers provided the basis for estimating nucleated cell counts. Libraries were prepared by immunoSEQ multiplex PCR; TCRdb keeps only in-frame clonotypes and omits some of them. The V and J calls and clone size come from that table; D and trimming were worked out from the DNA. The profile shows over 250,000 clones, approximately 87% of them singletons. The gene calls are TRBV11-2 and TRBJ2-2; the match to TRBD2 covers 9 bases. Sequenced sample: peripheral blood. This receptor was identified in a middle-aged woman who had recovered from COVID-19. CDR3 DNA: TGTGCCAGCAGCTTCAGGCTAGCGGGGCACGGGGAGCTGTTTTTT. Protein: CASSFRLAGHGELFF.